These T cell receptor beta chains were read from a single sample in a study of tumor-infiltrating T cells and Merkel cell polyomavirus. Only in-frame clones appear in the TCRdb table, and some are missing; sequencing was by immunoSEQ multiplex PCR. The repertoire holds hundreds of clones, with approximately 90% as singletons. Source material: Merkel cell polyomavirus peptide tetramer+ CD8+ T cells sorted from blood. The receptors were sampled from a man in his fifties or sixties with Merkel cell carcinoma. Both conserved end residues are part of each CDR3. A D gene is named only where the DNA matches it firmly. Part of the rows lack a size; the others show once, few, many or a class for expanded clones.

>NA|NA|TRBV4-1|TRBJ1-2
CASSQAGVDYGYTF
TGCGCCAGCAGCCAAGCAGGGGTTGACTATGGCTACACCTTC
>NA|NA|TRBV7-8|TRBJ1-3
CASSLRETSGNTIYF
TGTGCCAGCAGCTTACGGGAGACCTCTGGAAACACCATATATTTT
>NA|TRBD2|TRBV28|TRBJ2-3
CASSFAGLAGDKDTQYF
TGTGCCAGCAGTTTCGCGGGACTAGCGGGAGATAAGGATACGCAGTATTTT
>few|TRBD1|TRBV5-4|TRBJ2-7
CASSLEGGIYEQYF
TGTGCCAGCAGCTTGGAAGGGGGCATCTACGAGCAGTACTTC
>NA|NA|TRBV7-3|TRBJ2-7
CASSLRENEQYF
TGTGCCAGCAGCTTAAGGGAGAACGAGCAGTACTTC
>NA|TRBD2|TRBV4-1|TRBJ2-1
CASSLRAGDYNEQFF
TGCGCCAGCAGCCTACGAGCGGGAGATTACAATGAGCAGTTCTTC
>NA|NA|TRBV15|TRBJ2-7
CATSRGGASYEQYF
TGTGCCACCAGCAGAGGTGGGGCCTCCTACGAGCAGTACTTC
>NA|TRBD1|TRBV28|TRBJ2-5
CASSAQGAETQYF
TGTGCCAGCAGTGCACAGGGGGCCGAGACCCAGTACTTC
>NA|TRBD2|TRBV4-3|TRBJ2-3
CASSQEWGGSTDTQYF
TGCGCCAGCAGCCAAGAGTGGGGGGGGAGCACAGATACGCAGTATTTT
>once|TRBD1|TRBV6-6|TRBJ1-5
CASSAGTAQPQHF
TGTGCCAGCAGCGCCGGGACAGCCCAGCCCCAGCATTTT
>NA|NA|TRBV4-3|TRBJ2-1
CASSQDLRGIAAEQFF
TGCGCCAGCAGCCAAGATCTACGCGGGATAGCTGCTGAGCAGTTCTTC
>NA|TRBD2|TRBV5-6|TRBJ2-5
CASSYGLAGGGETQYF
TGTGCCAGCAGCTACGGACTAGCGGGGGGAGGAGAGACCCAGTACTTC
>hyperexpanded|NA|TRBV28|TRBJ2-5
CASSLPHKYQETQYF
TGTGCCAGCAGTTTACCACATAAGTACCAAGAGACCCAGTACTTC
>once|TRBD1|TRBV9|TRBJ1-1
CASSVLGGHTEAFF
TGTGCCAGCAGCGTACTAGGGGGCCACACTGAAGCTTTCTTT
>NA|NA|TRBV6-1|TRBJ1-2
CASSEFESTGTYGYTF
TGTGCCAGCAGTGAATTTGAATCGACAGGCACTTATGGCTACACCTTC
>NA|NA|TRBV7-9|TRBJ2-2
CASSSGTGELFF
TGTGCCAGCAGCTCCGGGACCGGGGAGCTGTTTTTT
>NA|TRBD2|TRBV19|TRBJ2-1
CASTTLAGNEQFF
TGTGCCAGTACCACCCTAGCGGGGAATGAGCAGTTCTTC
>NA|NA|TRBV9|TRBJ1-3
CASSAGHTTGVNTIYF
TGTGCCAGCAGCGCCGGACACACCACCGGTGTAAACACCATATATTTT
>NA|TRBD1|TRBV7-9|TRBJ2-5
CASSHPGTDIYF
TGTGCCAGCAGCCACCCTGGGACAGATATATACTTC
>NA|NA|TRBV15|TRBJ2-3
CATSRGRRESTDTQYF
TGTGCCACCAGCAGAGGCCGCCGGGAGAGTACAGATACGCAGTATTTT
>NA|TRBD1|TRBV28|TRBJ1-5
CASSLLEGTVYSNQPQHF
TGTGCCAGCAGTTTACTCGAGGGGACAGTCTATAGCAATCAGCCCCAGCATTTT
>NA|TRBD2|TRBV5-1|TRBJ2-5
CASSMTSGQETQYF
TGCGCCAGCAGCATGACTAGCGGCCAAGAGACCCAGTACTTC
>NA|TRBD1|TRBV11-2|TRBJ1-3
CASSLFGTGTGNTIYF
TGTGCCAGCAGCCTCTTTGGGACAGGAACTGGAAACACCATATATTTT
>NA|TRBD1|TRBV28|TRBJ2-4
CASSPTGAYSKNIQYF
TGTGCCAGCAGTCCAACAGGGGCCTACTCCAAAAACATTCAGTACTTC
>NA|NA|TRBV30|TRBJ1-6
CAWSVPRGGSPLHF
TGTGCCTGGAGTGTTCCCAGGGGCGGTTCACCCCTCCACTTT
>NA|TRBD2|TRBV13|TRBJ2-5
CASSLAGGQETQYF
TGTGCCAGCAGCTTAGCGGGAGGACAAGAGACCCAGTACTTC
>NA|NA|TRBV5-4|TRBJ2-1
CASSLEGGEGYNEQFF
TGTGCCAGCAGCTTGGAGGGGGGGGAGGGTTACAATGAACAGTTCTTC
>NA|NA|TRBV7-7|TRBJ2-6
CASSKRVKCHKSRANVLTF
TGTGCCAGCAGCAAGAGGGTTAAGTGCCACAAAAGTCGGGCCAACGTCCTGACTTTC
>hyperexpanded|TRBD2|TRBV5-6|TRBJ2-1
CASSSFEGSGVSSYNEQFF
TGTGCCAGCAGCTCCTTCGAGGGGAGCGGGGTAAGCTCCTACAATGAGCAGTTCTTC
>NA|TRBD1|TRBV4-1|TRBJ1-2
CASSPLTGGGYGYTF
TGCGCCAGCAGCCCCCTGACAGGGGGCGGATATGGCTACACCTTC
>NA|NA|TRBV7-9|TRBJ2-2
CASSLGAGVDTGELFF
TGTGCCAGCAGCTTAGGCGCAGGGGTCGACACCGGGGAGCTGTTTTTT
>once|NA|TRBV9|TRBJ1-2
CASSVGQGTYGYTF
TGTGCCAGCAGCGTAGGGCAGGGGACCTATGGCTACACCTTC
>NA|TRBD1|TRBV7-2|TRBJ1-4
CASSLGRGNEKLFF
TGTGCCAGCAGCTTGGGCAGGGGGAATGAAAAACTGTTTTTT
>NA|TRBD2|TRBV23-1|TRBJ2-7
CVSSRPLAGGCPYEQYF
TGCGTCAGCAGTCGACCCCTAGCGGGAGGATGTCCCTACGAGCAGTACTTC
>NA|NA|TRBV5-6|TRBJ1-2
CASSSTGQGPPSLYGYTF
TGTGCCAGCAGCTCAACTGGGCAGGGGCCACCCTCTCTATATGGCTACACCTTC
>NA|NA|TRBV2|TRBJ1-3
CAGTSGNTIYF
TGTGCCGGGACATCTGGAAACACCATATATTTT
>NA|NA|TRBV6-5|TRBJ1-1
CASSLRGNTEAFF
TGTGCCAGCAGTCTTCGGGGGAACACTGAAGCTTTCTTT
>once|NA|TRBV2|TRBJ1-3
CASRESNSGNTIYF
TGTGCCAGCAGAGAGTCTAACTCTGGAAACACCATATATTTT
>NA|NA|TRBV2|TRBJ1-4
CASSEGLRSVEKLFF
TGTGCCAGCAGTGAAGGCCTTCGGAGCGTGGAAAAACTGTTTTTT
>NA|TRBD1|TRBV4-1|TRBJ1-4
CASSQADRVDEKLFF
TGCGCCAGCAGCCAAGCAGACAGGGTTGACGAAAAACTGTTTTTT
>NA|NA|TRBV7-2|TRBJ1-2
CASSRIQRRKTYGYTF
TGTGCCAGCAGCAGAATACAGAGACGGAAGACCTATGGCTACACCTTC
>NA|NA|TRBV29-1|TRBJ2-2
CSVLTSGGELFF
TGCAGCGTTTTGACCTCCGGGGGGGAGCTGTTTTTT
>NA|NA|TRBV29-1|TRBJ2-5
CSVEVGGRGETQYF
TGCAGCGTTGAAGTTGGCGGGCGTGGAGAGACCCAGTACTTC
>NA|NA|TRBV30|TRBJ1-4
CAWTGTTDEKLFF
TGTGCCTGGACCGGGACAACGGATGAAAAACTGTTTTTT
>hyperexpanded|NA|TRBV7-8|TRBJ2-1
CASSSLGQNNEQFF
TGTGCCAGCAGCTCCCTGGGGCAGAACAATGAGCAGTTCTTC
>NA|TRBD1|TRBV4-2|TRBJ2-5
CASSQDLGQGQETQYF
TGTGCCAGCAGCCAAGATCTGGGACAGGGACAAGAGACCCAGTACTTC
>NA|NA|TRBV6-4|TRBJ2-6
CASSRQPTRQSRANVLTF
TGTGCCAGCAGTAGACAGCCCACACGACAAAGTCGGGCCAACGTCCTGACTTTC
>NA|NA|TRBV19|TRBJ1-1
CASTPGGKGGNTEAFF
TGTGCCAGTACCCCAGGTGGGAAAGGGGGGAACACTGAAGCTTTCTTT
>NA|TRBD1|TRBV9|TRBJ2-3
CASSWGQGARDTQYF
TGTGCCAGCAGCTGGGGACAGGGGGCGCGGGATACGCAGTATTTT
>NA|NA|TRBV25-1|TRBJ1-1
CASSGTRTAEAFF
TGTGCCAGCAGTGGCACTCGGACAGCTGAAGCTTTCTTT
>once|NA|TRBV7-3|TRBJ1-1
CASSLEKMNTEAFF
TGTGCCAGCAGCTTAGAGAAGATGAACACTGAAGCTTTCTTT
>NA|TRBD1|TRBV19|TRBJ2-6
CTSGTGDLSGANVLTF
TGTACTTCCGGGACAGGGGACCTCTCTGGGGCCAACGTCCTGACTTTC
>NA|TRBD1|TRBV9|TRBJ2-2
CASSKGTGMNTGELFF
TGTGCCAGCAGCAAAGGGACAGGGATGAACACCGGGGAGCTGTTTTTT
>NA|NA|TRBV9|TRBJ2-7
CASSLKTGFGEQYF
TGTGCCAGCAGCCTTAAAACAGGGTTTGGCGAGCAGTACTTC